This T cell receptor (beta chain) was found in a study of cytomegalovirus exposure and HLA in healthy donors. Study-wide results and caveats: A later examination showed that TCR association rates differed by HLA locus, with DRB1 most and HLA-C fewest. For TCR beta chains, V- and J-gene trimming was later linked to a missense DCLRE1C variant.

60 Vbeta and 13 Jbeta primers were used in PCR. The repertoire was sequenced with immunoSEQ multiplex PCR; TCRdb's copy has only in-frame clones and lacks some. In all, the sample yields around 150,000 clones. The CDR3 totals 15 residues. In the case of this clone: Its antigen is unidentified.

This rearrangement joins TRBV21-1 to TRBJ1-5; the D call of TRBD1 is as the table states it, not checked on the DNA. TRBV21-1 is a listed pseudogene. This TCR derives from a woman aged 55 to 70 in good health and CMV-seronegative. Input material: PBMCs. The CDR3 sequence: CASSKDPGCNQPQHF. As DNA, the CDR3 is TGTGCCAGCAGCAAAGATCCAGGCTGCAATCAGCCCCAGCATTTT.